This T cell receptor (beta chain) came from a study of blood T cell repertoires in COVID-19. For the study at large: PBMCs, B-cell-depleted T cells, or T cells provided the cDNA or gDNA that made up the material.

This CDR3 comprises 13 residues. With 8 bases removed from V and 7 bases from J, the gap between germline ends came to 17 bases. CDR1 LGHDT and CDR2 YNNKEL come from the germline V gene (reference sequence). Original methodology: Amplification of reference gene primers provided the estimated nucleated cell counts. The table came from immunoSEQ multiplex PCR; TCRdb's copy has only in-frame clones and leaves some out. That table supplies the V and J calls and clone size; D and trimming were determined from the DNA. The sample yields some 530,000 clones, roughly 88% seen once. The sample taken for sequencing was peripheral blood. The sequence came from a human donor in a cohort sampled during active COVID-19. The chain uses TRBV3-1 (or the pseudogene TRBV3-2) and TRBJ1-2; D is uncertain. The CDR3 coding sequence is TGTGCCAGCTCCCGGGCCTCGGGGAGTGGCTACACCTTC. Translating gives CASSRASGSGYTF.